Sequencing of this T cell receptor (beta chain) was carried out in a study of T cells after yellow fever vaccination. General observations from the study: The secondary response was weaker, and its peak arrived faster, on day 5 versus 15.

Regarding this clonotype: Its antigen is unknown. With a much larger clone just one base away, this may be a read error.

Each CDR3 protein is one row after TCRdb ran MiXCR on the 5' RACE reads. Altogether approximately 110,000 distinct CDR3 sequences are present, roughly 8.9% being singletons, with the ten largest covering roughly 23%. The trim removed 1 base at V and 8 bases at J, leaving 6 bases unmatched. This CDR3 region has 15 residues. Germline V lookup: CDR1 SEHNR, CDR2 FQNEAQ (reference sequence). This clonotype originated in a man aged 25 to 40 who received the YFV17D yellow fever vaccine. The sequences come from CD8+ T cells sorted from PBMCs, collected 45 days after the yellow fever booster vaccination. The chain employs TRBV7-9 and TRBJ2-1, with TRBD2 matching over 9 bases. The CDR3 bases are TGTGCCAGCAGCTTAGTTAGCGGGAGAAAGGATGAGCAGTTCTTC. Its protein is CASSLVSGRKDEQFF.